A single sample gave rise to the 28 T cell receptor beta chains below, sequenced in a study of cytomegalovirus exposure and HLA in healthy donors (dated by TCRdb to about 2017). The library came from the immunoSEQ multiplex PCR assay. For the multiplex PCR, a mixture combining 60 forward primers for TCR Vbeta segments and 13 reverse primers for TCR Jbeta segments was used. Sourced from immuneACCESS, this table was stored by TCRdb with only in-frame sequences that have V and J called. A share of the clones is absent; for the studies checked, an unresolved V gene accounts for under half, and the remainder has no known explanation. This sample has under 200,000 clones in its table, and roughly 84% of those were observed once. Together, the top ten hold 0.25% to 0.3% of the sample. The sample was PBMCs. The receptors shown here come from a boy between 10 and 17 years old in good health and CMV-seronegative.

The V gene is TRBV15, the J gene TRBJ2-5, with D maybe TRBD2 (6 bases). The CDR3 runs to 15 residues. CDR1 and CDR2 from the germline V gene are LNHNV and YYDKDF (reference sequence). V was shortened by 0 bases and J by 3 bases, with 11 bases between the two germline ends. The CDR3 reads CATSRERGGEETQYF. CDR3 bases: TGTGCCACCAGCAGAGAGAGGGGCGGGGAAGAGACCCAGTACTTC.

V gene TRBV7-4 combines with J gene TRBJ2-3, with 13 bases identical to TRBD2. CDR3 length equals 17 residues. The germline V gene has CDR1 SGHVT and CDR2 SQSDAQ. V shed 4 bases and J 4 bases; nucleotides not matched to a gene: 8. DNA of the CDR3: TGTGCCAGCAGCTCATCTCGGACTAGCGGGAGCGCAGATACGCAGTATTTT. This translates into CASSSSRTSGSADTQYF.

The chain links TRBV7-9 to TRBJ1-3; the match to TRBD1 covers 8 bases. Trimming removed 5 bases from V and 3 bases from J; junction bases left unmatched: 6. The length of the CDR3 is 15 residues. CDR1 and CDR2 (germline): SEHNR, FQNEAQ (reference sequence). DNA for the CDR3: TGTGCCAGCAGCAAATCCGGACAGGGTGGAAACACCATATATTTT. Its translation: CASSKSGQGGNTIYF.

J is TRBJ2-2 and V is TRBV4-3; 9 bases fit TRBD2. The CDR3 totals 17 residues. J was trimmed by 7 bases and V by 1 base; bases with no gene match: 10. CDR1 is LGHNA, CDR2 YSLEER, per germline. CDR3 amino acids: CASSQGLRGGPGGELFF. For the CDR3, the DNA is TGCGCCAGCAGCCAAGGGTTGCGGGGGGGCCCCGGCGGGGAGCTGTTTTTT.

This clone was detected only a few times. The V call is TRBV27, the J call TRBJ1-1; TRBD1 matches at 10 bases. J was trimmed by 11 bases and V by 3 bases; bases with no gene match: 0. The germline CDR1 and CDR2 sequences are MNHEY and SMNVEV (reference sequence). CDR3 length equals 11 residues. The CDR3 nucleotides read TGTGCCAGCAGTTTGACAGGGGGCGCTTTCTTT. Protein product: CASSLTGGAFF.

The chain has TRBV29-1 and TRBJ1-2; 9 nucleotides agree with TRBD1. V was pared by 8 bases and J by 5 bases, with 15 bases of the junction left unmatched. Germline CDR1 is SQVTM and CDR2 is ANQGSEA. The CDR3 consists of 15 residues. The CDR3 here is CSSWTGDLSPYGYTF. The CDR3 nucleotides read TGCAGCTCCTGGACAGGGGATCTCTCCCCGTATGGCTACACCTTC.

The chain recombines TRBV11-3 with TRBJ1-5; maybe TRBD1 (5 bases). With 10 bases removed from V and 7 bases from J, the gap between germline ends came to 17 bases. The CDR3 is 13 residues long. CDR1 SGHNT and CDR2 YENEEA come from the germline V gene. CDR3 DNA sequence: TGTGCCAACTCAGGGTTGGCAGGGCAGCCCCAGCATTTT. It specifies CANSGLAGQPQHF.

J is TRBJ1-5 and V is TRBV5-1; a possible D gene is TRBD1 (6 bases). The germline V and J ends were trimmed by 2 bases and 1 base, with 13 bases remaining between them. Germline assignment: CDR1 SGHRS and CDR2 YFSETQ. CDR3 length equals 16 residues. The CDR3, as DNA: TGCGCCAGCAGCTTTGGGCGAACAGGGAGCAATCAGCCCCAGCATTTT. Translating gives CASSFGRTGSNQPQHF.

This chain links TRBV30 with TRBJ1-2; D is perhaps TRBD1 (5 bases). Germline CDR1 and CDR2: GTSNPN and SVGIG (reference sequence). V lost 0 bases and J lost 2, with 7 bases in between. There are 13 residues in the CDR3. The CDR3 nucleotides read TGTGCCTGGAGTGTAGCAGGGAACTATGGCTACACCTTC. Protein product: CAWSVAGNYGYTF. Based on the CDR3 plus reference TRBV30 and TRBJ1-2, the full variable domain is SQTIHQWPATLVQPVGSPLSLECTVEGTSNPNLYWYRQAAGRGLQLLFYSVGIGQISSEVPQNLSASRPQDRQFILSSKKLLLSDSGFYLCAWSVAGNYGYTFGSGTRLTVV.

DNA for the CDR3: TGTGCCAGCATGGGGACTATCCTTCGCACAGATACGCAGTATTTT. This sequence encodes CASMGTILRTDTQYF. V and J are TRBV2 and TRBJ2-3; TRBD2 aligns across 7 bases. Per germline, CDR1 SNHLY and CDR2 FYNNEI. J gave up 1 base and V 7 bases, and 8 bases lay outside the gene matches. CDR3 length equals 15 residues.

The chain has TRBV27 and TRBJ2-7; 9 bases align to TRBD1. CDR3 length equals 16 residues. The ends lost 2 bases at V and 0 bases at J; junction bases unmatched: 5. CDR1 is MNHEY, CDR2 SMNVEV, per germline (reference sequence). The DNA of the CDR3 is TGTGCCAGCAGTTTAGGGACAGGGACTTTCTCCTACGAGCAGTACTTC. It encodes CASSLGTGTFSYEQYF.

Details on this clone: At one end the junction does not follow the germline gene, possibly because of a read error. This chain links TRBV9 with TRBJ1-5, with a possible D match to TRBD1 (6 bases). Looked up from germline, CDR1 is SGDLS and CDR2 is YYNGEE. The CDR3 has 13 amino acids. CDR3 DNA sequence: TGTGCCAGCAGCCGAGGGGGAAATCATCCCCAGCATTTT. Protein product: CASSRGGNHPQHF.

The gene calls are TRBV27 and TRBJ1-1, with D possibly TRBD1 on 5 matching bases. There are 14 residues in the CDR3. V lost 10 bases and J lost 5, with 20 bases in between. The V gene's germline CDR1 is MNHEY and CDR2 SMNVEV (reference sequence). CDR3 DNA: TGTGCCACCCGCCGTGGGGCAACCGCAACTGAAGCTTTCTTT. As protein: CATRRGATATEAFF.

The gene calls are TRBV7-9 and TRBJ2-1, with D maybe TRBD1 (6 bases). The germline V and J ends were trimmed by 5 bases and 6 bases, with 14 bases remaining between them. The CDR3 spans 14 residues. CDR1 and CDR2 from the germline V gene are SEHNR and FQNEAQ (reference sequence). The CDR3 loop reads CASSDVPRGNEQFF. In nucleotides, the CDR3 is TGTGCCAGCAGCGATGTTCCCAGGGGCAATGAGCAGTTCTTC.

The chain couples TRBV30 to TRBJ2-1; 12 bases fit TRBD2. The germline gives CDR1 GTSNPN, CDR2 SVGIG (reference sequence). J gave up 6 bases and V 6 bases, and 3 bases lay outside the gene matches. CDR3 size: 13 residues. CDR3 nucleotide sequence: TGTGCCTGTCTAGCGGGGGGGTTCAATGAGCAGTTCTTC. Translation: CACLAGGFNEQFF.

The chain is built from TRBV29-1 and TRBJ2-2; D may be TRBD1 (6 bases). The CDR3 has 14 amino acids. Trimming stripped 7 bases from V and 3 bases from J, with 15 bases between. Looked up from germline, CDR1 is SQVTM and CDR2 is ANQGSEA. CDR3 bases: TGCAGCGCCATCGGGACACTATACACCGGGGAGCTGTTTTTT. Translation: CSAIGTLYTGELFF.

The V and J genes are TRBV7-2 and TRBJ2-5; TRBD2 aligns across 7 bases. V was clipped by 1 base and J by 2 bases; unmatched bases: 10. The germline CDR1 and CDR2 sequences are SGHTA and FQGNSA. CDR3 size: 17 residues. The CDR3 DNA sequence: TGTGCCAGCAGCTTAGGGGGAGCGGGACCTCCTCAAGAGACCCAGTACTTC. Amino acid sequence: CASSLGGAGPPQETQYF.

Comment on this clone: The junction departs from the called germline gene at one end, perhaps through a read error. The rearrangement links TRBV19 to TRBJ1-3; tentative D call: TRBD1 (5 bases). Germline values: CDR1 LNHDA, CDR2 SQIVND (reference sequence). The CDR3 sequence is 14 residues long. The chain's CDR3 is CATQQVSAGSTIYF. As DNA, the CDR3 is TGTGCCACCCAACAGGTTTCGGCAGGAAGCACCATATATTTT.

Points on this clone: Compared with germline, one end of the junction differs, possibly owing to a read error. This chain uses TRBV6-1 with TRBJ2-3, with TRBD2 matching over 11 bases. The length of the CDR3 is 13 residues. Germline V gives CDR1 MNHNS, CDR2 SASEGT. CDR3 sequence: CASSAGRTSGSNF. CDR3 DNA sequence: TGTGCCAGCAGTGCAGGCCGCACTAGCGGGAGCAATTTT.

The J gene is TRBJ2-7, the V gene TRBV5-1; TRBD2 agrees at 13 bases. Germline V gene data show CDR1 as SGHRS and CDR2 as YFSETQ. Trimming removed 4 bases from V and 4 bases from J; junction bases left unmatched: 5. The CDR3 consists of 15 residues. The CDR3, as DNA: TGCGCCAGCAGCCCTGGGACTAGCGGGATTTACGAGCAGTACTTC. This codes for CASSPGTSGIYEQYF.

V and J are TRBV15 and TRBJ2-5; the D is unclear. The CDR3 loop spans 13 amino acids. V dropped 0 bases and J dropped 5 bases, with 7 bases sitting between them. Germline V gene lookup returns CDR1 LNHNV and CDR2 YYDKDF (reference sequence). Here the CDR3 DNA reads TGTGCCACCAGCAGAGATCATTTGGAGACCCAGTACTTC. It specifies CATSRDHLETQYF.

The chain joins TRBV7-2 to TRBJ1-5; D is ambiguous. V lost 2 bases and J lost 0, with 8 bases in between. The CDR3 is made up of 15 amino acids. CDR1 SGHTA and CDR2 FQGNSA come from the germline V gene. The CDR3, as DNA: TGTGCCAGCAGCTTAAACAAAAATAGCAATCAGCCCCAGCATTTT. Its protein is CASSLNKNSNQPQHF. Based on the CDR3 plus reference TRBV7-2 and TRBJ1-5, the full variable domain is GAGVSQSPSNKVTEKGKDVELRCDPISGHTALYWYRQSLGQGLEFLIYFQGNSAPDKSGLPSDRFSAERTGGSVSTLTIQRTQQEDSAVYLCASSLNKNSNQPQHFGDGTRLSIL.

Remarks on this clone: The same CDR3 can be traced to other DNA sequences in this sample. The chain uses TRBV28 and TRBJ2-7; 11 bases are a match to TRBD2. The ends lost 3 bases at V and 3 bases at J; junction bases unmatched: 1. This CDR3 is built from 14 residues. Germline V CDR1 and CDR2: MDHEN, SYDVKM. The CDR3 DNA is TGTGCCAGCAGTTTGGGACTAGCGGACTACGAGCAGTACTTC. Protein: CASSLGLADYEQYF. The complete variable domain, with remaining parts taken from reference TRBV28 and TRBJ2-7, reads DVKVTQSSRYLVKRTGEKVFLECVQDMDHENMFWYRQDPGLGLRLIYFSYDVKMKEKGDIPEGYSVSREKKERFSLILESASTNQTSMYLCASSLGLADYEQYFGPGTRLTVT.

This clone turned up a few times. The chain recombines TRBV20-1 with TRBJ2-1; no firm D call. Germline V gene data show CDR1 as DFQATT and CDR2 as SNEGSKA (reference sequence). V lost 3 bases to trimming and J lost 9 bases, with 9 bases between them. There are 11 residues in the CDR3. The CDR3 loop is CSARFAVEQFF. For the CDR3, the DNA is TGCAGTGCTAGGTTCGCGGTTGAGCAGTTCTTC.

The V and J genes are TRBV6-1 and TRBJ2-7; D possibly corresponds to TRBD2 (5 bases). V was clipped by 5 bases and J by 0 bases, with 11 bases between them. This CDR3 contains 14 residues. Germline CDR1 MNHNS, CDR2 SASEGT. The CDR3 coding sequence is TGTGCCAGCAGTCCGACTACTTTCTCCTACGAGCAGTACTTC. Amino acid sequence: CASSPTTFSYEQYF.

The chain is built from TRBV7-9 and TRBJ2-3; 7 bases agree with TRBD1. J gave up 10 bases and V 5 bases, and 6 bases lay outside the gene matches. The CDR3 extends over 12 amino acids. Germline CDR1 SEHNR, CDR2 FQNEAQ (reference sequence). The CDR3 coding sequence is TGTGCCAGCAGCCCCGGACAGGACGCGCAGTATTTT. It yields the protein CASSPGQDAQYF.

This clone was detected only once. The CDR3 DNA follows: TGTGCCAGCAGCTTGCCGCAGGGTTATAATGAGCAGTTCTTC. Protein sequence: CASSLPQGYNEQFF. The rearrangement uses TRBV5-8 and TRBJ2-1, with TRBD1 as a possible D gene (5 bases). Trimming removed 1 base from V and 7 bases from J, with 12 bases in between. This CDR3 contains 14 residues. Germline values: CDR1 SGHTS, CDR2 YDEGEE.

The chain combines TRBV5-4 with TRBJ1-5, with 8 bases that match TRBD1. This CDR3 is 14 amino acids long. Losses at the gene ends were 4 bases for V and 2 bases for J; bases not matched to a gene: 2. Germline loops: CDR1 SGHNT, CDR2 YYREEE (reference sequence). The CDR3 coding sequence is TGTGCCAGCAGCGCGGGACAGGGCAATCAGCCCCAGCATTTT. Translating it yields CASSAGQGNQPQHF.